A single sample gave rise to the 29 T cell receptor beta chains below, sequenced in a study of blood T cells in healthy people across ages. Alongside a J-beta primer mix, a sample-barcoded 5' primer served in a second PCR lasting about 7 to 11 cycles. TCRdb independently ran MiXCR on the 5' RACE reads; one entry per CDR3 protein. The sample lists fewer than 1,000,000 distinct CDR3 sequences; roughly 44% were seen once. Sequenced input: blood. All receptors derive from a man between 60 and 75 years old in good health.

V usage is TRBV12-3 or TRBV12-4 and J usage is TRBJ1-2, with TRBD1 matching over 8 bases. This CDR3 is built from 15 residues. Germline trimming cut 4 bases from V and 4 bases from J; bases unmatched to any gene: 8. The CDR3 loop is CASSSRTGRVYGYTF. CDR3 sequence (DNA): TGTGCCAGCAGTTCTCGGACAGGGAGGGTCTATGGCTACACCTTC.

This clonotype was counted between two and nine times. The chain couples TRBV14 to TRBJ2-3; D gene uncertain. This CDR3 has 17 residues. V was cut by 1 base and J by 2 bases, with 16 bases left in between. Per germline, CDR1 SGHDN and CDR2 FVKESK. The CDR3: CASSQGADLGYTDTQYF. CDR3 sequence (DNA): TGTGCCAGCAGCCAAGGGGCTGACCTCGGCTACACAGATACGCAGTATTTT.

This chain joins TRBV7-9 and TRBJ1-6; a possible D gene is TRBD1 (5 bases). This CDR3 spans 15 amino acids. The germline gives CDR1 SEHNR, CDR2 FQNEAQ (reference sequence). Trimming stripped 4 bases from V and 7 bases from J, with 14 bases between. CDR3 sequence (DNA): TGTGCCAGCAGCTCAAACCGGGGCGTAAATTCACCCCTCCACTTT. It codes for CASSSNRGVNSPLHF.

This clonotype appeared many times. The chain joins TRBV27 to TRBJ1-2, with D maybe TRBD1 (5 bases). V shed 6 bases and J shed 4 bases, with 12 bases lying between them. This CDR3 comprises 13 residues. CDR1 and CDR2 (germline): MNHEY, SMNVEV (reference sequence). CDR3 DNA sequence: TGTGCCAGCAGCTTCCCCGGGGGCTATGGCTACACCTTC. It translates to CASSFPGGYGYTF.

This chain connects TRBV11-2 to TRBJ2-5, with D perhaps matching TRBD2 (5 bases). This CDR3 has 12 residues. Trimming took off 6 bases at V and 4 bases at J, with 9 bases between the two ends. CDR1 is SGHAT, CDR2 FQNNGV, per germline. CDR3 nucleotide sequence: TGTGCCAGCAGATCTGAGGGAGAGACCCAGTACTTC. This codes for CASRSEGETQYF.

V gene TRBV30 combines with J gene TRBJ2-6; TRBD1 aligns across 8 bases. Trimming cost V 5 bases and J 4 bases; bases outside gene matches: 7. CDR3 length equals 15 residues. Germline V gives CDR1 GTSNPN, CDR2 SVGIG (reference sequence). CDR3: CAWDRTGSGANVLTF. In DNA, the CDR3 is TGTGCCTGGGACCGGACAGGGTCCGGGGCCAACGTCCTGACTTTC.

The chain carries TRBV20-1 and TRBJ1-5, with 10 bases fitting TRBD1. The V segment lost 7 bases and the J segment 7 bases; nucleotides outside the gene matches: 10. This CDR3 comprises 14 residues. Germline CDR1 reads DFQATT; CDR2 reads SNEGSKA (reference sequence). CDR3 amino acids: CSGLTGGGRQPQHF. CDR3 DNA sequence: TGCAGTGGTCTGACAGGGGGCGGGAGACAGCCCCAGCATTTT.

Ten or more counts support this clonotype. The rearrangement joins TRBV6-2 or TRBV6-3 to TRBJ2-7; D may be TRBD2 (6 bases). Looked up from germline, CDR1 is MNHEY and CDR2 is SVGEGT. Trimming took 7 bases from V and 0 from J, leaving 16 bases between them. The CDR3 totals 15 residues. CDR3 loop: CASISPGLSSYEQYF. CDR3 coding DNA: TGTGCCAGCATATCTCCAGGACTAAGCTCCTACGAGCAGTACTTC.

The rearrangement links TRBV27 to TRBJ1-5, with D unresolved. The CDR3 has 15 residues. The germline CDR1 and CDR2 sequences are MNHEY and SMNVEV (reference sequence). V lost 0 bases, J lost 4 bases, and 10 bases lay in between. The CDR3 nucleotides read TGTGCCAGCAGTTTATCCCCGGGGAATAATCAGCCCCAGCATTTT. It is translated as CASSLSPGNNQPQHF.

This clonotype was seen just once. This sequence joins TRBV7-2 and TRBJ2-5; TRBD2 matches at 13 bases. V was clipped by 3 bases and J by 11 bases; unmatched bases: 12. The germline gives CDR1 SGHTA, CDR2 FQGNSA. This CDR3 contains 16 residues. CDR3 sequence reads: CASSFGTSGASNEQYF. The CDR3 nucleotides are TGTGCCAGCAGCTTCGGGACTAGCGGGGCATCTAATGAGCAGTACTTC. Combining the CDR3 with reference TRBV7-2 and TRBJ2-5 gives the whole variable domain GAGVSQSPSNKVTEKGKDVELRCDPISGHTALYWYRQSLGQGLEFLIYFQGNSAPDKSGLPSDRFSAERTGGSVSTLTIQRTQQEDSAVYLCASSFGTSGASNEQYFGPGTRLLVL.

As regards this clonotype: This may come from a read error, since a much larger clone is one base off. The V gene is TRBV27, the J gene TRBJ2-1; the D call may be TRBD1 or TRBD2 (6 bases each). The CDR3 runs 15 residues. V lost 7 bases and J lost 0, with 13 bases in between. Germline V gene data show CDR1 as MNHEY and CDR2 as SMNVEV (reference sequence). In DNA, the CDR3 is TGTGCCAGCAAGGTGGGGGGCCTCTCCTACAATGAGCAGTTCTTC. Amino acids: CASKVGGLSYNEQFF.

This chain joins TRBV20-1 and TRBJ2-5; 10 bases are shared with TRBD1. The CDR3 sequence is 12 residues long. With 8 bases clipped from V and 4 bases from J, the junction kept 4 bases outside the gene matches. The germline V gene has CDR1 DFQATT and CDR2 SNEGSKA (reference sequence). Here the CDR3 reads CSTGTGVETQYF. Written as DNA, the CDR3 is TGCAGTACTGGGACAGGGGTAGAGACCCAGTACTTC.

This clonotype was seen only once. The chain couples TRBV5-6 to TRBJ1-1; no definite D call. Per the germline V gene, CDR1 is SGHDT and CDR2 is YYEEEE. This CDR3 is 12 amino acids long. Trimming removed 4 bases from V and 12 bases from J, with 16 bases in between. CDR3 in amino acids: CASSISRSITFF. CDR3 bases: TGTGCCAGCAGCATAAGTCGGTCTATCACTTTCTTT.

The CDR3 protein is CASCPGAGSNQPQHF. In DNA, the CDR3 is TGTGCCAGTTGTCCCGGTGCGGGTAGCAATCAGCCCCAGCATTTT. The chain carries TRBV2 and TRBJ1-5; no clear D. The ends were cut back, 9 bases at V and 0 bases at J, with 15 bases in the middle. CDR1 is SNHLY and CDR2 is FYNNEI in the germline V gene. CDR3 length: 15 residues.

This clonotype was detected only a few times. This rearrangement joins TRBV4-3 to TRBJ2-7; 8 nucleotides match TRBD1. V shed 0 bases, J shed 2 bases, and the junction held 3 bases outside the gene matches. Germline CDR1 and CDR2: LGHNA and YSLEER. The CDR3 loop spans 15 amino acids. CDR3 in amino acids: CASSQDLQGAYEQYF. The CDR3 region has the DNA TGCGCCAGCAGCCAAGATCTACAGGGGGCCTACGAGCAGTACTTC.

The CDR3 nucleotides read TGTGCCAGCATGGGGTCAAGATCCCAAGAGACCCAGTACTTC. It is translated as CASMGSRSQETQYF. The gene calls are TRBV2 and TRBJ2-5; D gene ambiguous. V dropped 7 bases and J dropped 1 base, with 13 bases sitting between them. Germline-derived CDR1 and CDR2 are SNHLY and FYNNEI. The CDR3 is 14 residues long. Full variable domain (remainder filled in from reference TRBV2 and TRBJ2-5): EPEVTQTPSHQVTQMGQEVILRCVPISNHLYFYWYRQILGQKVEFLVSFYNNEISEKSEIFDDQFSVERPDGSNFTLKIRSTKLEDSAMYFCASMGSRSQETQYFGPGTRLLVL.

This clonotype was counted a few times. J is TRBJ2-1 and V is TRBV6-5; a possible D gene is TRBD1 (6 bases). V lost 5 bases, J lost 2 bases, and 13 bases lay in between. CDR1 is MNHEY, CDR2 SVGAGI, per germline. CDR3 length equals 15 residues. CDR3 nucleotide sequence: TGTGCCAGCAGTAAGCCGGGACAACCCTACAATGAGCAGTTCTTC. This codes for CASSKPGQPYNEQFF.

This chain joins TRBV7-2 and TRBJ2-5; D call uncertain. Germline assignment: CDR1 SGHTA and CDR2 FQGNSA. Trimming took off 5 bases at V and 5 bases at J, with 15 bases between the two ends. The length of the CDR3 is 14 residues. The CDR3 spells CASSPDQNDETQYF. CDR3 sequence (DNA): TGTGCCAGCAGCCCAGACCAGAACGATGAGACCCAGTACTTC.

This clonotype is a singleton in its sample. This chain connects TRBV9 to TRBJ1-2; D gene uncertain. Germline V lookup: CDR1 SGDLS, CDR2 YYNGEE. Trimming took off 7 bases at V and 6 bases at J, with 13 bases between the two ends. This CDR3 is built from 12 residues. The CDR3 reads CASSDSGNGYTF. The CDR3 DNA sequence: TGTGCCAGCTCTGATTCGGGAAATGGCTACACCTTC. Looking up the rest from reference TRBV9 and TRBJ1-2 gives the full variable domain: DSGVTQTPKHLITATGQRVTLRCSPRSGDLSVYWYQQSLDQGLQFLIQYYNGEERAKGNILERFSAQQFPDLHSELNLSSLELGDSALYFCASSDSGNGYTFGSGTRLTVV.

This clonotype was seen many times. The J gene is TRBJ2-7, the V gene TRBV6-1, with TRBD1 matching 11 bases. V dropped 6 bases and J dropped 3; count of bases not matched to a gene: 7. Looked up from germline, CDR1 is MNHNS and CDR2 is SASEGT. The CDR3 contains 15 residues. CDR3 sequence reads: CASRLGTGGDYEQYF. In DNA, the CDR3 is TGTGCCAGCAGGCTCGGGACAGGGGGGGACTACGAGCAGTACTTC.

This chain uses TRBV6-5 with TRBJ1-2, with 7 bases matching TRBD1. This CDR3 contains 14 residues. Germline V gene sequence: CDR1 MNHEY, CDR2 SVGAGI. V gave up 3 bases and J gave up 4 bases; unmatched junction bases: 5. CDR3 in DNA: TGTGCCAGCAGTTATGACAGGGTTGGCTATGGCTACACCTTC. Translating it yields CASSYDRVGYGYTF.

This chain links TRBV13 with TRBJ2-2; 12 bases align to TRBD2. The CDR3 consists of 14 residues. Unmatched junction bases numbered 6, after V lost 6 bases and J lost 10 bases. Germline values: CDR1 PRHDT, CDR2 FYEKMQ (reference sequence). DNA for the CDR3: TGTGCCAGCAGAGCGACTAGCGGGGGAAAGGAGCTGTTTTTT. This gives the protein CASRATSGGKELFF.

Comments on this clonotype: The junction does not match germline at one end; this may be a read error. The chain has TRBV25-1 and TRBJ1-2; D is uncertain. The CDR3 length is 16 residues. Germline V lookup: CDR1 MGHDK, CDR2 SYGVNS. The CDR3 sequence is CTSSGAGLAGPYGYTF. The CDR3 nucleotides read TGTACCAGCAGTGGAGCCGGACTCGCAGGCCCCTATGGCTACACCTTC.

This clonotype turned up a few times. The chain employs TRBV12-3 or TRBV12-4 and TRBJ2-1, with TRBD2 matching over 9 bases. The CDR3 extends over 18 amino acids. The trim removed 2 bases at V and 8 bases at J, leaving 16 bases unmatched. Here the CDR3 reads CASSLKTISGGGAYEQFF. CDR3 sequence (DNA): TGTGCCAGCAGTTTAAAAACAATCTCTGGCGGGGGGGCTTATGAGCAGTTCTTC.

The gene calls are TRBV24-1 and TRBJ2-1, with 8 nucleotides matching TRBD1. CDR3 length: 14 amino acids. Germline CDR1 is KGHDR and CDR2 is SFDVKD. With 5 bases clipped from V and 6 bases from J, the junction kept 5 bases outside the gene matches. The CDR3: CATSGTGSFNEQFF. For the CDR3, the DNA is TGTGCCACCAGTGGGACAGGGTCGTTCAATGAGCAGTTCTTC.

In this sample, this clonotype turned up a few times. The V gene is TRBV7-9, the J gene TRBJ1-1, with D possibly matching TRBD1 (5 bases). The CDR3 loop spans 12 amino acids. Germline V gives CDR1 SEHNR, CDR2 FQNEAQ (reference sequence). Trimming left V 7 bases short and J 1 base short, with 7 bases between. The CDR3 loop is CASTRGNTEAFF. CDR3 nucleotides: TGTGCCAGCACTAGGGGGAACACTGAAGCTTTCTTT.

This rearrangement joins TRBV3-1 to TRBJ2-1, with D possibly being TRBD1 (6 bases). The CDR3 is 14 residues long. V was clipped by 4 bases and J by 9 bases, with 16 bases between them. Per germline, CDR1 LGHDT and CDR2 YNNKEL (reference sequence). Here the CDR3 DNA reads TGTGCCAGCAGCCTCAGGGGTGGTGCGGGTGAGCAGTTCTTC. Residues: CASSLRGGAGEQFF.

With regard to this clonotype: It may be a read error: a sequence one base away is much more abundant. The chain has TRBV29-1 and TRBJ2-5; D possibly corresponds to TRBD1 (6 bases). The length of the CDR3 is 11 residues. The germline CDR1 and CDR2 sequences are SQVTM and ANQGSEA. The CDR3 spells CIGRTAETQYF. The CDR3 nucleotides are TGCATCGGGCGGACAGCTGAGACCCAGTACTTC.

This clonotype has only a few counts. J is TRBJ2-6 and V is TRBV12-3 or TRBV12-4; 10 positions agree with TRBD1. The V segment lost 2 bases and the J segment 12 bases; nucleotides outside the gene matches: 7. CDR3 length: 15 amino acids. The CDR3 region is CASSLRDRGKGVLTF. In nucleotides, the CDR3 is TGTGCCAGCAGTTTAAGGGACAGGGGAAAAGGCGTCCTGACTTTC.